Sequencing of this TCR beta chain was carried out in a study of blood T cell repertoires in COVID-19. Whole-study context: Specimens from acute and convalescent COVID-19 originated in the United States, Italy and Spain.

The CDR3 spans 14 residues. Germline CDR1 reads MNHEY; CDR2 reads SMNVEV (reference sequence). V was pared by 5 bases and J by 8 bases, with 7 bases of the junction left unmatched. Authors' methods: Amplification from reference gene primers served as the basis for estimated nucleated cell counts. Method: immunoSEQ multiplex PCR; TCRdb's copy keeps in-frame clones and lacks some. Clonal size and the V and J genes are those of that table, whereas D and trimming came from the DNA. Here the sample spans 370,000 or so clones, more than 75% being singletons. Sequences were obtained from peripheral blood. This TCR was recovered from a human donor with acute or convalescent COVID-19. The donor label of this sample is uncertain. This chain uses TRBV27 with TRBJ1-2; 11 bases fit TRBD1. The CDR3 region is CASSASGTGGGYTF. In DNA, the CDR3 is TGTGCCAGCAGTGCCTCGGGGACAGGGGGAGGCTACACCTTC.